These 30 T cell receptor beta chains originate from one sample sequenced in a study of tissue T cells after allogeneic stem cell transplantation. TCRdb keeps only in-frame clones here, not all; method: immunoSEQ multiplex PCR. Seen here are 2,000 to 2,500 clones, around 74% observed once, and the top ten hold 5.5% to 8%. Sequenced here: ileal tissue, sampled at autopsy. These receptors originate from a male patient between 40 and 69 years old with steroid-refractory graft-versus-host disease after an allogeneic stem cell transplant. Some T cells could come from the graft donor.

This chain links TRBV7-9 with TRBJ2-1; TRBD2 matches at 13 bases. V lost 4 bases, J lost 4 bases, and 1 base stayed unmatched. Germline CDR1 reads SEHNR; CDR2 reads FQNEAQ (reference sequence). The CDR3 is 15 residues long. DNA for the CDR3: TGTGCCAGCAGCTGGGGACTAGCGGGGTACAATGAGCAGTTCTTC. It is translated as CASSWGLAGYNEQFF.

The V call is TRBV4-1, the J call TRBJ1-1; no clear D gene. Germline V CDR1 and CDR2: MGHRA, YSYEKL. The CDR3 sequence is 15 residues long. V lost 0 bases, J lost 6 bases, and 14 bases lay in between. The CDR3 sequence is CASSQEELRAAEAFF. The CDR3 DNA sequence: TGCGCCAGCAGCCAAGAAGAGTTACGGGCAGCTGAAGCTTTCTTT.

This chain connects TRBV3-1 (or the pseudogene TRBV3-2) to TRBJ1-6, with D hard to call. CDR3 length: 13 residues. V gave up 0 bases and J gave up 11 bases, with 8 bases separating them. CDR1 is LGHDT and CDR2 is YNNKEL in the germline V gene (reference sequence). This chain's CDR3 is CASSQELSAPLHF. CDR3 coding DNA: TGTGCCAGCAGCCAAGAACTTTCGGCACCCCTCCACTTT.

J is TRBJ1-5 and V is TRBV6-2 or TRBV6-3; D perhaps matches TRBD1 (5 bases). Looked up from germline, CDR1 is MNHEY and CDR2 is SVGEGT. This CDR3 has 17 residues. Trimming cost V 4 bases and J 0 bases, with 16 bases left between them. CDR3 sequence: CASSWATGGPSNQPQHF. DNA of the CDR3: TGTGCCAGCAGTTGGGCGACCGGGGGTCCTAGCAATCAGCCCCAGCATTTT.

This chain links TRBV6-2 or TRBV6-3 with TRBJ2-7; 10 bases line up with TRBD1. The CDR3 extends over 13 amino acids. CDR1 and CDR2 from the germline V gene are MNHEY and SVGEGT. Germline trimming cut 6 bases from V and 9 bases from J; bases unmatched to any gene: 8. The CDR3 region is CASSPGQGVWQYF. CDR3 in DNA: TGTGCCAGCAGCCCAGGACAGGGGGTTTGGCAGTACTTC.

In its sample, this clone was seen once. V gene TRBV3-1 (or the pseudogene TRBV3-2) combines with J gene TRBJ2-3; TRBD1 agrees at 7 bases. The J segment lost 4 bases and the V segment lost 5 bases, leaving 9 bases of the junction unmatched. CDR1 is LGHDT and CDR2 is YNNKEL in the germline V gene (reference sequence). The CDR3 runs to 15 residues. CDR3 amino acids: CASSGQVEGPDTQYF. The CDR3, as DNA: TGTGCCAGCAGCGGACAGGTCGAGGGGCCAGATACGCAGTATTTT.

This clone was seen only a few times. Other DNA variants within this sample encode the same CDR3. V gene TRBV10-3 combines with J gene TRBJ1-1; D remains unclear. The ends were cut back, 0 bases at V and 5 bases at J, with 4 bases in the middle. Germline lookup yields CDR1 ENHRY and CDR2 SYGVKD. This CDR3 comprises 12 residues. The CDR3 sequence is CAISESETEAFF. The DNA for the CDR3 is TGTGCCATCAGTGAGTCGGAAACTGAAGCTTTCTTT.

CDR3 amino acids: CSVPGQGSDIQYF. As DNA, the CDR3 is TGCAGCGTCCCGGGACAGGGATCAGACATTCAGTACTTC. The V gene is TRBV29-1, the J gene TRBJ2-4; the match to TRBD1 covers 9 bases. CDR3 length: 13 amino acids. Germline-derived CDR1 and CDR2 are SQVTM and ANQGSEA. J gave up 8 bases and V 6 bases, and 8 bases lay outside the gene matches.

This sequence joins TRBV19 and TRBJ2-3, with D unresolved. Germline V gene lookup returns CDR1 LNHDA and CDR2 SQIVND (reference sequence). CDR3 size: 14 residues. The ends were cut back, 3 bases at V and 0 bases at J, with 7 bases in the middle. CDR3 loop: CASSILSSTDTQYF. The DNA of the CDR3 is TGTGCCAGTAGTATCCTTTCTAGCACAGATACGCAGTATTTT.

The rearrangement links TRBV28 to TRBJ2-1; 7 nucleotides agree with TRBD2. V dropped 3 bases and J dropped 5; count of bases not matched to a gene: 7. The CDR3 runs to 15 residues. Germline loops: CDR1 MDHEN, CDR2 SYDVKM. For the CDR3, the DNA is TGTGCCAGCAGTTTGGGTACTAGCGACCACAATGAGCAGTTCTTC. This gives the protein CASSLGTSDHNEQFF.

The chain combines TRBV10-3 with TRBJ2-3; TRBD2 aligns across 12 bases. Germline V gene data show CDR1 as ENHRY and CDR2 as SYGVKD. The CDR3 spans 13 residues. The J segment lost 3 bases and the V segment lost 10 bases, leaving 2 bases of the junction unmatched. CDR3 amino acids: CATGLAGTDTQYF. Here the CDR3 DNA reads TGTGCCACTGGACTAGCGGGGACAGATACGCAGTATTTT.

The CDR3 is CATSEPKGERTGELFF. As DNA, the CDR3 is TGTGCCACCAGTGAGCCGAAGGGGGAGCGCACCGGGGAGCTGTTTTTT. This chain connects TRBV24-1 to TRBJ2-2; the D gene is possibly TRBD1 (6 bases). Germline V lookup: CDR1 KGHDR, CDR2 SFDVKD. The V and J ends lost 4 bases and 4 bases respectively, with 15 bases between them. The CDR3 has 16 residues.

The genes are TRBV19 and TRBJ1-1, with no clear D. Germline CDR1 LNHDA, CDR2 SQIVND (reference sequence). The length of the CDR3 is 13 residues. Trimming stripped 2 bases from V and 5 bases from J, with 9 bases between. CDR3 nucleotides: TGTGCCAGTAGTATAAAGCCAGGTACTGAAGCTTTCTTT. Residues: CASSIKPGTEAFF.

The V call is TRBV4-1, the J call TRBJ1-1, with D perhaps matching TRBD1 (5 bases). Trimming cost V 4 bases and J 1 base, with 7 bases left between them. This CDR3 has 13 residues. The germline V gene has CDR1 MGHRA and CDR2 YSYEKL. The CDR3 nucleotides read TGCGCCAGCAGCCCAGGGTCGAACACTGAAGCTTTCTTT. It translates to CASSPGSNTEAFF.

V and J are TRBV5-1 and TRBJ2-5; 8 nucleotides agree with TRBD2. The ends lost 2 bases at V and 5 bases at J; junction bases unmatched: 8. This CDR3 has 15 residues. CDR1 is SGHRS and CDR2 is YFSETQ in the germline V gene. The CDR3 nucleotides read TGCGCCAGCAGCTTTGGTAGCGGGGCGGGGGAGACCCAGTACTTC. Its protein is CASSFGSGAGETQYF.

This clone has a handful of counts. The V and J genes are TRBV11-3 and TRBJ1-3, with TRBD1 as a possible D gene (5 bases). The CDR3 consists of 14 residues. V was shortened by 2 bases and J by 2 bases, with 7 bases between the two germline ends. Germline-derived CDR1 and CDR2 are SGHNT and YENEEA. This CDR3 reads CASSLLGAGNTIYF. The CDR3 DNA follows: TGTGCCAGCAGCTTATTGGGGGCTGGAAACACCATATATTTT.

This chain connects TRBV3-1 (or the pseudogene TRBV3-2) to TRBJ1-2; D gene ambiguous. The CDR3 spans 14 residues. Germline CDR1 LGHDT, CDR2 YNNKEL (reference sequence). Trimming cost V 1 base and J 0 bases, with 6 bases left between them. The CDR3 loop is CASSQGVTNYGYTF. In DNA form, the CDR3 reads TGTGCCAGCAGCCAAGGCGTGACTAACTATGGCTACACCTTC.

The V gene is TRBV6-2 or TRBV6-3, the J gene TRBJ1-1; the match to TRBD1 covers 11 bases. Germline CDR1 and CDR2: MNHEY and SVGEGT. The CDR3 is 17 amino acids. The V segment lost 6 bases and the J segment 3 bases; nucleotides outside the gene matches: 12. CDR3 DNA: TGTGCCAGCAGCCGACATGGACAGGGGGCTGGGGACACTGAAGCTTTCTTT. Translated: CASSRHGQGAGDTEAFF.

CDR3 nucleotides: TGCGCCAGCAGTGACACCGGGGAGCTGTTTTTT. Translating it yields CASSDTGELFF. The J gene is TRBJ2-2, the V gene TRBV5-1; D not certain. The CDR3 totals 11 residues. V was shortened by 5 bases and J by 3 bases, with 2 bases between the two germline ends. The germline V gene has CDR1 SGHRS and CDR2 YFSETQ.

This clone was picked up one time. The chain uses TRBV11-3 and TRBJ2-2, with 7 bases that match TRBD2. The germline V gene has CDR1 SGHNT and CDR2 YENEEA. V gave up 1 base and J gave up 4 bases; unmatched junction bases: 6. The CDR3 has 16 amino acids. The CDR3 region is CASSLAAGESTGELFF. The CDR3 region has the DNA TGTGCCAGCAGCTTAGCGGCGGGGGAAAGCACCGGGGAGCTGTTTTTT.

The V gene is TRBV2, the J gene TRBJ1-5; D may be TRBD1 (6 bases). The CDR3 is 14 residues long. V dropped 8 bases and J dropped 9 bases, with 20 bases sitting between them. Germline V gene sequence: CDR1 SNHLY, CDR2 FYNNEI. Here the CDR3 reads CASASSGGPVPQHF. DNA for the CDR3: TGTGCCAGCGCTTCGAGCGGGGGGCCGGTGCCCCAGCATTTT.

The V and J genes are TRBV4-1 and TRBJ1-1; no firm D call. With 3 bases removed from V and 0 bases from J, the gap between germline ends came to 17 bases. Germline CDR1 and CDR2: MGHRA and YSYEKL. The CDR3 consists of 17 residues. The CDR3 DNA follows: TGCGCCAGCAGCCAGGAGCGCCTCCGGCGGATGAACACTGAAGCTTTCTTT. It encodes CASSQERLRRMNTEAFF.

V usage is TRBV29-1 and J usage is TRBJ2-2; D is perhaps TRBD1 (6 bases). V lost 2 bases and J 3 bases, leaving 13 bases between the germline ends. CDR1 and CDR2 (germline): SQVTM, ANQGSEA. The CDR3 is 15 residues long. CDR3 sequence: CSVEFSAGDTGELFF. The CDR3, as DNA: TGCAGCGTTGAATTTTCAGCAGGGGACACCGGGGAGCTGTTTTTT.

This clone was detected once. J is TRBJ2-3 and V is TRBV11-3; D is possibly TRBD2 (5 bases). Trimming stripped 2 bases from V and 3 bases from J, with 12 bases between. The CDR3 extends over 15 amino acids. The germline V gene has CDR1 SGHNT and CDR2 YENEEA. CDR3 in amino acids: CASSLLGGLTDTQYF. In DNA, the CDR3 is TGTGCCAGCAGCTTACTGGGCGGGTTGACAGATACGCAGTATTTT.

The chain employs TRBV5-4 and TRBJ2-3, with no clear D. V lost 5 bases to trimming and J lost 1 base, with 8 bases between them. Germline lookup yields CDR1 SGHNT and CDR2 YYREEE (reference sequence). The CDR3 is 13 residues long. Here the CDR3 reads CASRSSGTDTQYF. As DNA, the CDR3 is TGTGCCAGCAGATCCTCAGGCACAGATACGCAGTATTTT.

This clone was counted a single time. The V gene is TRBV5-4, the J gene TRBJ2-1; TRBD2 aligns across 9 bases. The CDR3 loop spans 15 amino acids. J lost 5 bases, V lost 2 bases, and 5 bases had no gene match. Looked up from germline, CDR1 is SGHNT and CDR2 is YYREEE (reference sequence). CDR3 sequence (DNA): TGTGCCAGCAGCTTAAAGCTAGCGGGGAACAATGAGCAGTTCTTC. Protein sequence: CASSLKLAGNNEQFF.

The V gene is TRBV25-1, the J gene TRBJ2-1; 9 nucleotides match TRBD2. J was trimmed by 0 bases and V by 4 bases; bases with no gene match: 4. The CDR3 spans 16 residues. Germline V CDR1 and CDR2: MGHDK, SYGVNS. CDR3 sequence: CASSGSGGSSYNEQFF. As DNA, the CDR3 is TGTGCCAGCAGTGGGAGCGGGGGGAGCTCCTACAATGAGCAGTTCTTC. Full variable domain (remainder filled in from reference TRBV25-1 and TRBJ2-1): EADIYQTPRYLVIGTGKKITLECSQTMGHDKMYWYQQDPGMELHLIHYSYGVNSTEKGDLSSESTVSRIRTEHFPLTLESARPSHTSQYLCASSGSGGSSYNEQFFGPGTRLTVL.

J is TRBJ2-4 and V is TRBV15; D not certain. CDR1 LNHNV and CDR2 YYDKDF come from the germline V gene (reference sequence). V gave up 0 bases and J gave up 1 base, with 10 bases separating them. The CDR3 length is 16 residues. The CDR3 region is CATSREGGAAKNIQYF. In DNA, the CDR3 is TGTGCCACCAGCAGAGAAGGCGGAGCTGCCAAAAACATTCAGTACTTC.

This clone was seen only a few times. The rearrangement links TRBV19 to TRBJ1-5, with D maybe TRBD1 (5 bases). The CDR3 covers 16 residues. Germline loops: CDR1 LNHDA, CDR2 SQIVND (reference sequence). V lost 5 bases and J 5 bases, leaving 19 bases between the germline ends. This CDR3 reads CASSGRAGRKDQPQHF. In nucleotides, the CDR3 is TGTGCCAGTAGTGGTCGGGCAGGGAGGAAAGATCAGCCCCAGCATTTT.

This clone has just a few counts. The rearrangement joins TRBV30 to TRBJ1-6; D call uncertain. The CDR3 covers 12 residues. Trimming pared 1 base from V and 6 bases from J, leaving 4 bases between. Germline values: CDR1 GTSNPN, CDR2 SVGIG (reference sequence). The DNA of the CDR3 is TGTGCCTGGAGTGGCACTAATTCACCCCTCCACTTT. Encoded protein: CAWSGTNSPLHF.